This T cell receptor (beta chain) was obtained from a study of CD8 T cells in ankylosing spondylitis. Findings and limits, study-wide: Made up of eight highly homologous variants, a TCR beta motif appeared characteristic of ankylosing spondylitis blood.

TCRdb analysed the 5' RACE reads with MiXCR anew, one entry per CDR3 protein. The sample comprises about 90,000 distinct CDR3 sequences, roughly 8.8% of which are singletons, and around 30% rests with the top ten. This clonotype was seen many times. Its cognate antigen is unknown. CDR1 and CDR2 from the germline V gene are ENHRY and SYGVKD. The V gene lost 4 bases and the J gene lost 8 bases, with 18 bases spanning the gap. The CDR3 loop spans 15 amino acids. The chain uses TRBV10-3 and TRBJ2-1; either TRBD1 or TRBD2 may fit D (5 bases each). The sequence derives from a male donor with ankylosing spondylitis. Sequencing was carried out using blood, either unsorted or a sorted T cell fraction (not recorded which). Here the CDR3 reads CAISVEGIDVYEQFF. For the CDR3, the DNA is TGTGCCATCAGTGTTGAGGGGATCGATGTCTATGAGCAGTTCTTC.